This is a list of T cell receptor beta chains from one sample in a study of cytomegalovirus exposure and HLA in healthy donors. Data came from immunoSEQ multiplex PCR; TCRdb stores just in-frame clones and leaves some out. The table lists some 200,000 clones, approximately 84% of them singletons. Sequencing was done on a sample of PBMCs. These receptors came from a woman in her 50s in good health and CMV-seropositive. Each CDR3 is given with its conserved first and last residue. D genes are given only for firm matches. For some rows the clone size is stated as once, few or many, or as a class when expanded; others skip it.

length | size | D | J | V | CDR3 | DNA
13 | . | . | TRBJ2-5 | TRBV2 | CASLVQGVETQYF | TGTGCAAGTTTAGTGCAGGGCGTGGAGACCCAGTACTTC
14 | . | . | TRBJ1-6 | TRBV18 | CASSPWGLNSPLHF | TGTGCCAGCTCACCCTGGGGGCTTAATTCACCCCTCCACTTT
13 | . | . | TRBJ2-1 | TRBV29-1 | CSVDGQGSKDRVF | TGCAGCGTTGATGGGCAGGGTTCTAAAGATCGGGTCTTC
15 | once | . | TRBJ1-2 | TRBV5-1 | CASSLKDIVNYGYTF | TGTGCCAGCAGCTTAAAGGACATCGTTAACTATGGCTACACCTTC
18 | . | TRBD2 | TRBJ2-1 | TRBV10-3 | CATSGASVMTSGHNEQFF | TGTGCCACCAGCGGAGCGTCGGTCATGACTAGCGGTCACAATGAGCAGTTCTTC
12 | . | . | TRBJ2-4 | TRBV4-1 | CASSQEENIQYF | TGCGCCAGCAGCCAAGAGGAGAACATTCAGTACTTC
14 | . | TRBD2 | TRBJ2-3 | TRBV6-6 | CASRTSGGTDTQYF | TGTGCCAGCAGGACTAGCGGGGGCACAGATACGCAGTATTTT
16 | . | . | TRBJ1-3 | TRBV7-2 | CASSPPGRYSGNTIYF | TGTGCCAGCAGCCCGCCGGGGAGGTACTCTGGAAACACCATATATTTT
15 | . | TRBD2 | TRBJ2-2 | TRBV7-2 | CASSPSGGAHGELFF | TGTGCCAGCAGCCCTAGCGGGGGGGCTCACGGGGAGCTGTTTTTT
15 | . | . | TRBJ2-1 | TRBV7-2 | CASSLAGAIYNEQFF | TGTGCCAGCAGCTTAGCGGGGGCCATCTACAATGAGCAGTTCTTC
15 | . | TRBD1 | TRBJ2-7 | TRBV4-1 | CASSQGQGTIYEQYF | TGCGCCAGTAGCCAAGGACAGGGGACTATCTACGAGCAGTACTTC
15 | . | . | TRBJ2-2 | TRBV2 | CASRLDTGRTGELFF | TGTGCCAGCAGGCTGGACACGGGGAGGACCGGGGAGCTGTTTTTT
15 | . | . | TRBJ2-1 | TRBV2 | CASIPGGRLDNEQFF | TGTGCCAGCATCCCGGGGGGCAGACTCGACAATGAGCAGTTCTTC
15 | once | . | TRBJ1-4 | TRBV30 | CAWSTGFATNEKLFF | TGTGCCTGGAGTACAGGGTTTGCAACTAATGAAAAACTGTTTTTT
14 | few | . | TRBJ1-2 | TRBV5-6 | CASSGQGLGLGYTF | TGTGCCAGCAGCGGGCAGGGTTTAGGGCTCGGCTACACCTTC
17 | . | . | TRBJ1-3 | TRBV18 | CASSPLPMSGSGNTIYF | TGTGCCAGCTCACCACTCCCTATGTCGGGGTCTGGAAACACCATATATTTT
17 | . | TRBD1 | TRBJ1-2 | TRBV10-3 | CAIILSGQGGAMYGYTF | TGTGCCATCATTCTTTCGGGTCAGGGGGGCGCAATGTATGGCTACACCTTC
14 | . | . | TRBJ1-3 | TRBV6-1 | CASSLQFSGNTIYF | TGTGCCAGCAGCCTACAGTTCTCTGGAAACACCATATATTTT
15 | once | TRBD1 | TRBJ2-7 | TRBV18 | CASSPTTGVVLEQYF | TGTGCCAGCTCACCTACGACAGGGGTGGTCCTCGAGCAGTACTTC
15 | once | . | TRBJ2-1 | TRBV9 | CASSVAASSYNEQFF | TGTGCCAGCAGCGTAGCCGCTAGCTCCTACAATGAGCAGTTCTTC
13 | once | TRBD1 | TRBJ2-1 | TRBV6-6 | CASSDRAYNEQFF | TGTGCCAGCAGCGACAGGGCCTACAATGAGCAGTTCTTC
14 | once | . | TRBJ2-5 | TRBV5-1 | CASSLEGHRETQYF | TGCGCCAGCAGCTTGGAGGGACACCGAGAGACCCAGTACTTC
16 | . | . | TRBJ2-5 | TRBV4-2 | CASSQEGGGARETQYF | TGTGCCAGCAGCCAAGAGGGAGGGGGGGCCCGGGAGACCCAGTACTTC
15 | . | . | TRBJ2-5 | TRBV5-1 | CASSMGTGNQETQYF | TGCGCCAGCAGCATGGGGACGGGGAACCAAGAGACCCAGTACTTC
14 | . | TRBD1 | TRBJ1-1 | TRBV5-1 | CASSTTGANTEAFF | TGCGCCAGCAGCACGACAGGGGCGAACACTGAAGCTTTCTTT
15 | . | TRBD1 | TRBJ2-3 | TRBV5-1 | CASSLRTGGEDTQYF | TGCGCCAGCAGCCTAAGGACAGGGGGCGAAGATACGCAGTATTTT
15 | few | TRBD2 | TRBJ2-7 | TRBV7-9 | CASSAGLAGSYEQYF | TGTGCCAGCAGCGCAGGACTAGCGGGGTCCTACGAGCAGTACTTC
14 | few | . | TRBJ1-1 | TRBV4-3 | CASSQQGGNTEAFF | TGCGCCAGCAGCCAACAGGGTGGGAACACTGAAGCTTTCTTT
16 | . | . | TRBJ1-4 | TRBV7-9 | CASSLLDSGGVEKLFF | TGTGCCAGCAGCCTCCTAGACAGCGGGGGTGTTGAAAAACTGTTTTTT
14 | . | TRBD2 | TRBJ2-1 | TRBV7-3 | CASSLGGADNEQFF | TGTGCCAGCAGCCTCGGGGGGGCCGACAATGAGCAGTTCTTC
17 | once | . | TRBJ2-3 | TRBV7-3 | CASSLAREALSTDTQYF | TGTGCCAGCAGCTTAGCGCGAGAAGCCCTTAGCACAGATACGCAGTATTTT
14 | . | TRBD1 | TRBJ1-2 | TRBV4-2 | CASSQSDRGDGYTF | TGTGCCAGCAGCCAATCTGACAGGGGAGATGGCTACACCTTC
15 | . | TRBD2 | TRBJ2-3 | TRBV10-2 | CASSESLLAGDTQYF | TGCGCCAGCAGTGAGTCCTTACTAGCGGGGGATACGCAGTATTTT
17 | . | TRBD2 | TRBJ2-3 | TRBV5-4 | CASSLALRGGSTDTQYF | TGTGCCAGCAGCTTGGCGCTTCGGGGGGGCTCCACAGATACGCAGTATTTT
17 | . | . | TRBJ1-5 | TRBV27 | CASSPKPPTPGNQPQHF | TGTGCCAGCAGTCCGAAACCCCCGACTCCGGGCAATCAGCCCCAGCATTTT